This record concerns one T cell receptor (beta chain) sequence. Its matching antigen is unknown. This entry is derived from a study of shared clonotypes between healthy human individuals. Study-wide results and caveats: Generation of non-shared clonotypes was less probable than generation of clonotypes shared by all four donors. Though the depth was large, rarefaction showed that sorted-subset sequencing was incomplete. A limitation of the genetic and exposure-history diversity represented arose from few donors.

TCRdb's copy holds only in-frame clones and misses some; the assay was immunoSEQ multiplex PCR. The repertoire includes about 1.5 million clones, 98% of them detected once, and approximately 0.44% sits in the top ten. CDR3 size: 14 residues. V was clipped by 5 bases and J by 2 bases; unmatched bases: 5. The V gene's germline CDR1 is SEHNR and CDR2 FQNEAQ (reference sequence). The TCR was taken from a man aged 30 to 39 in good health. The chain recombines TRBV7-9 with TRBJ1-2; 7 bases fit TRBD1. Source material: naive CD4+ T cells sorted from blood. Subset indicated: CD45RA+ positively selected. The DNA of the CDR3 is TGTGCCAGCAGCCTGGAACAGGGGAACTATGGCTACACCTTC. As protein: CASSLEQGNYGYTF.